The 18 T cell receptor beta chains listed next were all sequenced from one sample in a study of blood T cell repertoires in COVID-19. Method: immunoSEQ multiplex PCR; TCRdb's copy keeps in-frame clones and lacks some. The table lists over 150,000 clones, 70% to 90% of them singletons. Sequenced: peripheral blood. These receptors were collected from a woman older than 75 with COVID-19, enrolled during active disease.

This chain links TRBV3-1 (or the pseudogene TRBV3-2) with TRBJ2-1; a weak D match, TRBD2 (6 bases). The V gene's germline CDR1 is LGHDT and CDR2 YNNKEL (reference sequence). Trimming removed 4 bases at V and 5 bases at J, with 18 bases between. CDR3 length: 16 residues. CDR3 sequence: CASSLRGGTTHNEQFF. DNA for the CDR3: TGTGCCAGCAGCCTTAGAGGCGGGACGACACACAATGAGCAGTTCTTC.

This chain uses TRBV7-2 with TRBJ1-1; no firm D call. This CDR3 contains 14 residues. Deletions cut 2 bases from V and 1 base from J, with 8 bases between. The V gene's germline CDR1 is SGHTA and CDR2 FQGNSA. CDR3 in amino acids: CASSLRYWNTEAFF. For the CDR3, the DNA is TGTGCCAGCAGCTTACGGTACTGGAACACTGAAGCTTTCTTT.

V and J are TRBV4-2 and TRBJ1-5; D is uncertain. This CDR3 contains 15 residues. The V and J ends lost 0 bases and 7 bases respectively, with 13 bases between them. Germline CDR1 LGHNA, CDR2 YNFKEQ. The CDR3 region has the DNA TGTGCCAGCAGCCAAGATAGGCGGGGTGGACAGCCCCAGCATTTT. This encodes CASSQDRRGGQPQHF.

The chain is built from TRBV7-6 and TRBJ2-3; 14 bases are shared with TRBD2. The trim removed 2 bases at V and 5 bases at J, leaving 6 bases unmatched. This CDR3 has 17 amino acids. CDR1 is SGHVS, CDR2 FNYEAQ, per germline. The CDR3 DNA reads as TGTGCCAGCAGCTTAATAGGGACTAGCGGGAGAGGAGATACGCAGTATTTT. This sequence encodes CASSLIGTSGRGDTQYF.

The chain recombines TRBV10-2 with TRBJ2-1, with TRBD2 as a possible D gene (6 bases). Germline V gene lookup returns CDR1 WSHSY and CDR2 SAAADI. V lost 5 bases, J lost 9 bases, and 14 bases lay in between. This CDR3 comprises 13 residues. The CDR3 DNA follows: TGCGCCAGCAGTATAATGGCGGGAAGTGAGCAGTTCTTC. Protein: CASSIMAGSEQFF.

The chain has TRBV28 and TRBJ1-2, with D possibly TRBD1 on 6 matching bases. The CDR3 totals 11 residues. Germline-derived CDR1 and CDR2 are MDHEN and SYDVKM. With 5 bases removed from V and 7 bases from J, the gap between germline ends came to 8 bases. The CDR3 coding sequence is TGTGCCAGCAGTAAGGGGGTTGGCTACACCTTC. Amino acid sequence: CASSKGVGYTF.

The J gene is TRBJ2-4, the V gene TRBV5-1; 7 positions agree with TRBD1. Per germline, CDR1 SGHRS and CDR2 YFSETQ. Losses at the gene ends were 0 bases for V and 5 bases for J; bases not matched to a gene: 2. The CDR3 sequence is 14 residues long. Written as DNA, the CDR3 is TGCGCCAGCAGCTTGGGGGACAGCCAAAACATTCAGTACTTC. It yields the protein CASSLGDSQNIQYF.

The chain couples TRBV19 to TRBJ1-4; possible D gene TRBD1, 6 bases. The V and J ends lost 7 bases and 6 bases respectively, with 21 bases between them. CDR1 is LNHDA and CDR2 is SQIVND in the germline V gene (reference sequence). This CDR3 spans 16 amino acids. CDR3 protein: CASMAGAPPGDEKLFF. The DNA of the CDR3 is TGTGCCAGTATGGCGGGGGCACCCCCTGGGGATGAAAAACTGTTTTTT.

This chain joins TRBV24-1 and TRBJ2-1; tentative D call: TRBD2 (6 bases). The V end was cut by 1 base, the J end by 1 base, with 7 bases between. Germline V gene data show CDR1 as KGHDR and CDR2 as SFDVKD. The CDR3 runs 15 residues. CDR3 loop: CATSDFGGSYNEQFF. DNA of the CDR3: TGTGCCACCAGTGATTTCGGGGGATCCTACAATGAGCAGTTCTTC.

The chain couples TRBV25-1 to TRBJ2-7; 10 bases agree with TRBD1. Germline V gene data show CDR1 as MGHDK and CDR2 as SYGVNS. The CDR3 is 15 residues long. Trimming cost V 7 bases and J 1 base; bases outside gene matches: 7. This CDR3 reads CASNGPGQGSYEQYF. The CDR3, as DNA: TGTGCCAGCAATGGTCCGGGACAGGGGTCCTACGAGCAGTACTTC.

The CDR3 DNA sequence: TGTGCCAGCAGCCTACAGGGTCTGAACACTGAAGCTTTCTTT. Protein: CASSLQGLNTEAFF. This sequence joins TRBV7-9 and TRBJ1-1, with D possibly matching TRBD1 (6 bases). V lost 5 bases and J 0 bases, leaving 10 bases between the germline ends. The CDR3 runs to 14 residues. CDR1 and CDR2 (germline): SEHNR, FQNEAQ (reference sequence).

The chain has TRBV28 and TRBJ1-6; D remains unclear. There are 13 residues in the CDR3. The germline gives CDR1 MDHEN, CDR2 SYDVKM. V dropped 3 bases and J dropped 15 bases, with 15 bases sitting between them. The CDR3 DNA reads as TGTGCCAGCAGTTTTACAGCACTGAAGGTCCTCCACTTT. Its protein product is CASSFTALKVLHF.

The gene calls are TRBV3-1 (or the pseudogene TRBV3-2) and TRBJ2-2; D unclear. Looked up from germline, CDR1 is LGHDT and CDR2 is YNNKEL (reference sequence). The V end lost 2 bases, the J end lost 2 bases, and 6 bases lay between the germline ends. This CDR3 is 14 amino acids long. CDR3 amino acids: CASSQSGNTGELFF. CDR3 DNA sequence: TGTGCCAGCAGCCAATCGGGTAACACCGGGGAGCTGTTTTTT.

The DNA for the CDR3 is TGCAGTGCTAGTGGGAATCAGGGGGAGACCCAGTACTTC. Translating gives CSASGNQGETQYF. The V call is TRBV20-1, the J call TRBJ2-5; possibly TRBD1 for D (6 bases). The CDR3 loop spans 13 amino acids. The germline V and J ends were trimmed by 3 bases and 5 bases, with 13 bases remaining between them. Germline CDR1 and CDR2: DFQATT and SNEGSKA (reference sequence).

The chain uses TRBV5-5 and TRBJ1-2, with 8 positions matching TRBD1. Germline-derived CDR1 and CDR2 are SGHKS and YYEKEE (reference sequence). V trimming: 3 bases; J trimming: 6 bases; junction bases outside the gene matches: 22. The CDR3 consists of 19 residues. In DNA form, the CDR3 reads TGTGCCAGCAGCTCGGGGTTAGGCGGAACAGGGGGGCCGTCGGATGGCTACACCTTC. It is translated as CASSSGLGGTGGPSDGYTF.

The V and J genes are TRBV5-1 and TRBJ2-1; 7 nucleotides match TRBD2. The CDR3 extends over 14 amino acids. Germline CDR1 and CDR2: SGHRS and YFSETQ. Trimming took 0 bases from V and 8 from J; bases not matched to a gene: 5. The DNA of the CDR3 is TGCGCCAGCAGCTTGGATGGAGGGAGGGATGAGCAGTTCTTC. This gives the protein CASSLDGGRDEQFF.

The DNA of the CDR3 is TGTGCCAGCAGCCTAGGACAGGGACTAGCGGGGGATACGCAGTATTTT. Protein sequence: CASSLGQGLAGDTQYF. The chain combines TRBV7-2 with TRBJ2-3; 13 nucleotides line up with TRBD2. The germline CDR1 and CDR2 sequences are SGHTA and FQGNSA. Unmatched junction bases numbered 8, after V lost 5 bases and J lost 6 bases. The CDR3 consists of 16 residues.

V and J are TRBV4-3 and TRBJ2-1, with TRBD2 matching over 7 bases. This CDR3 contains 15 residues. The ends lost 0 bases at V and 4 bases at J; junction bases unmatched: 3. Germline V gene data show CDR1 as LGHNA and CDR2 as YSLEER. The CDR3 sequence: CASSQDLAEYNEQFF. In nucleotides, the CDR3 is TGCGCCAGCAGCCAAGACCTAGCGGAGTACAATGAGCAGTTCTTC.